This TCR beta chain came from a study of cytomegalovirus exposure and HLA in healthy donors. Study information: About 85 million unique TCRs from HLA-typed donors were held in an early release of data. Findings of the study overall: An analysis done earlier found most TCR beta V segments productive about 87% or about 30% of the time. As confirmed in vitro, a few CMV-associated chains were specific for CMV antigens.

The junction had 5 bases not matched to a gene; V was cut back by 4 bases and J by 8 bases. Germline V gene sequence: CDR1 LNHDA, CDR2 SQIVND (reference sequence). The CDR3 is 13 amino acids. Primers included in the PCR were 60 Vbeta and 13 Jbeta primers. Here immunoSEQ multiplex PCR was the method, and the copy in TCRdb shows in-frame clones only, minus some. The sample shows under 200,000 clones, roughly 90% of them seen only once. Concerning this clone: Its antigen is unknown.

The chain links TRBV19 to TRBJ1-2; 9 bases agree with TRBD1. The receptor's source is a woman in her 30s in good health and CMV-seronegative. Material for sequencing was PBMCs. The CDR3 here is CASSTLTGGGYTF. DNA of the CDR3: TGTGCCAGTAGTACCCTGACAGGGGGAGGCTACACCTTC.